Presented here are 15 T cell receptor beta chains from one specimen sequenced in a study of shared clonotypes between healthy human individuals. Positive CCR7 selection of CD45RO-negative cells yielded the naive CD8 cells, and terminally differentiated effector memory CD45RA+ cells were excluded. Here immunoSEQ multiplex PCR was the method, and the copy in TCRdb shows in-frame clones only, minus some. The sample shows about 2 million clones, roughly 94% of them seen only once. The sequenced material came from naive CD8+ T cells sorted from blood. The source of these receptors is a man aged 18 to 35 in good health.

The genes are TRBV2 and TRBJ2-7; D might be TRBD1 or TRBD2, each matching 5 bases. Trimming removed 8 bases at V and 5 bases at J, with 13 bases between. Per germline, CDR1 SNHLY and CDR2 FYNNEI. The CDR3 extends over 12 amino acids. CDR3 region: CASGTGPHEQYF. In DNA form, the CDR3 reads TGTGCCAGCGGGACGGGACCCCACGAGCAGTACTTC.

The chain couples TRBV27 to TRBJ1-1; no clear D gene. Germline V gene sequence: CDR1 MNHEY, CDR2 SMNVEV (reference sequence). Trimming left V 2 bases short and J 1 base short, with 8 bases between. This CDR3 region has 14 residues. CDR3 bases: TGTGCCAGCAGTTTACTGACACAGAACACTGAAGCTTTCTTT. The encoded protein is CASSLLTQNTEAFF.

The chain carries TRBV7-9 and TRBJ2-3; TRBD2 aligns across 11 bases. The CDR3 contains 15 residues. Germline CDR1 and CDR2: SEHNR and FQNEAQ (reference sequence). Unmatched junction bases numbered 1, after V lost 3 bases and J lost 2 bases. CDR3 loop: CASSLTSGITDTQYF. CDR3 in DNA: TGTGCCAGCAGCTTGACTAGCGGGATCACAGATACGCAGTATTTT.

The genes are TRBV7-9 and TRBJ1-3; D is ambiguous. The CDR3 length is 14 residues. Trimming took off 2 bases at V and 4 bases at J, with 9 bases between the two ends. Germline CDR1 SEHNR, CDR2 FQNEAQ (reference sequence). CDR3 coding DNA: TGTGCCAGCAGCTTATTGGCCGTCGGAAACACCATATATTTT. It specifies CASSLLAVGNTIYF.

The chain joins TRBV19 to TRBJ2-7; TRBD1 or TRBD2 may be the D gene (5 bases each). The CDR3 spans 15 residues. V lost 3 bases to trimming and J lost 3 bases, with 15 bases between them. Germline V lookup: CDR1 LNHDA, CDR2 SQIVND (reference sequence). This CDR3 is CASSITFEGHYEQYF. The CDR3 nucleotides are TGTGCCAGTAGTATCACTTTTGAGGGGCACTACGAGCAGTACTTC.

The chain carries TRBV4-3 and TRBJ2-7; the D gene is possibly TRBD2 (6 bases). V gave up 4 bases and J gave up 3 bases, with 13 bases separating them. The germline CDR1 and CDR2 sequences are LGHNA and YSLEER. The CDR3 is 14 residues long. The CDR3 reads CASSPSGTFYEQYF. The DNA of the CDR3 is TGCGCCAGCAGCCCTTCCGGGACTTTCTACGAGCAGTACTTC.

This clone occurred a few times. The J gene is TRBJ1-2, the V gene TRBV5-4; unclear D gene. Germline V gene sequence: CDR1 SGHNT, CDR2 YYREEE (reference sequence). The length of the CDR3 is 14 residues. Trimming cost V 0 bases and J 8 bases, with 14 bases left between them. The CDR3: CASSLELPGDGYTF. The CDR3 DNA sequence: TGTGCCAGCAGCTTGGAGCTCCCCGGTGACGGCTACACCTTC.

The chain has TRBV9 and TRBJ2-2; unclear D gene. Deletions cut 0 bases from V and 1 base from J, with 7 bases between. Germline V gives CDR1 SGDLS, CDR2 YYNGEE. This CDR3 region has 15 residues. The CDR3 DNA reads as TGTGCCAGCAGCGTAGGAGCAGGGAACACCGGGGAGCTGTTTTTT. The encoded protein is CASSVGAGNTGELFF. Based on the CDR3 plus reference TRBV9 and TRBJ2-2, the full variable domain is DSGVTQTPKHLITATGQRVTLRCSPRSGDLSVYWYQQSLDQGLQFLIQYYNGEERAKGNILERFSAQQFPDLHSELNLSSLELGDSALYFCASSVGAGNTGELFFGEGSRLTVL.

For this clone: Different DNA sequences within this sample yield the same CDR3. The chain joins TRBV10-2 to TRBJ2-7; D unclear. The V gene lost 3 bases and the J gene lost 4 bases, with 4 bases spanning the gap. CDR3 length: 11 residues. The germline gives CDR1 WSHSY, CDR2 SAAADI. The CDR3 is CASSDFYEQYF. CDR3 in DNA: TGCGCCAGCAGTGATTTTTACGAGCAGTACTTC.

The rearrangement joins TRBV28 to TRBJ2-7; unclear D gene. The CDR3 consists of 13 residues. Per germline, CDR1 MDHEN and CDR2 SYDVKM. V lost 7 bases and J lost 2, with 12 bases in between. CDR3 protein: CASTTPGPYEQYF. The CDR3 bases are TGTGCCAGCACCACACCCGGACCCTACGAGCAGTACTTC.

The chain uses TRBV5-1 and TRBJ2-3; D remains ambiguous. V was trimmed by 0 bases and J by 3 bases, leaving 8 bases between them. From germline, CDR1 is SGHRS and CDR2 YFSETQ. The CDR3 contains 14 residues. The CDR3 loop reads CASSLVGTTDTQYF. CDR3 bases: TGCGCCAGCAGCTTGGTGGGCACGACAGATACGCAGTATTTT.

The chain links TRBV5-6 to TRBJ2-5; D is tentatively TRBD1 or TRBD2 (6 bases each). The germline V gene encodes CDR1 SGHDT and CDR2 YYEEEE. V lost 6 bases to trimming and J lost 1 base, with 13 bases between them. This CDR3 has 14 amino acids. CDR3 coding DNA: TGTGCCAGCAACACAGGGACTTTCCAAGAGACCCAGTACTTC. It translates to CASNTGTFQETQYF.

V usage is TRBV7-8 and J usage is TRBJ2-7; possible D gene TRBD1, 8 bases. Per germline, CDR1 SGHVS and CDR2 FQNEAQ. Trimming cost V 5 bases and J 7 bases, with 18 bases left between them. The CDR3 spans 14 residues. CDR3 region: CASSPQGGPAEQYF. CDR3 DNA: TGTGCCAGCAGCCCACAGGGGGGGCCGGCGGAGCAGTACTTC.

The CDR3 sequence is CASSLDSWGEHSYNEQFF. Here the CDR3 DNA reads TGTGCCAGCAGCTTGGATAGTTGGGGCGAACACTCCTACAATGAGCAGTTCTTC. This chain links TRBV5-6 with TRBJ2-1, with TRBD1 as a possible D gene (5 bases). CDR3 length: 18 amino acids. Trimming stripped 0 bases from V and 0 bases from J, with 16 bases between. The germline gives CDR1 SGHDT, CDR2 YYEEEE.

The chain joins TRBV6-6 to TRBJ2-7, with D perhaps TRBD1 or TRBD2 (5 bases each). V was cut by 5 bases and J by 5 bases, with 22 bases left in between. The CDR3 consists of 16 residues. The germline gives CDR1 MNHNY, CDR2 SVGAGI (reference sequence). The DNA of the CDR3 is TGTGCCAGCAGTACCGACGAGGAGGACAAAGGAGACGAGCAGTACTTC. It encodes CASSTDEEDKGDEQYF.